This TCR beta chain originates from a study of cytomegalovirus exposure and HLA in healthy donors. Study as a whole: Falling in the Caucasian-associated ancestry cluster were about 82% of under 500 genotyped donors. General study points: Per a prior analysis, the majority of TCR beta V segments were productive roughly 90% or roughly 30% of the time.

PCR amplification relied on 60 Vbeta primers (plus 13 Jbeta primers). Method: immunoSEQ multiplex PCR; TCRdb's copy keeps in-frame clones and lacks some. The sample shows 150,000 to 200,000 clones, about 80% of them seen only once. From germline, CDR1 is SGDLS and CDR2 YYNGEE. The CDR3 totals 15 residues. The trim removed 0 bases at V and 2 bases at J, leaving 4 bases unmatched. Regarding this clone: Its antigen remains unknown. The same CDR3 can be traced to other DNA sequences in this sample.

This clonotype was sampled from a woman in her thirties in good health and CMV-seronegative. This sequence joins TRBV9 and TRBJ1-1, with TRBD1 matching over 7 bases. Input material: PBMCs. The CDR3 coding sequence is TGTGCCAGCAGCGTAGAGGGACAGAGAAACACTGAAGCTTTCTTT. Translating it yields CASSVEGQRNTEAFF.